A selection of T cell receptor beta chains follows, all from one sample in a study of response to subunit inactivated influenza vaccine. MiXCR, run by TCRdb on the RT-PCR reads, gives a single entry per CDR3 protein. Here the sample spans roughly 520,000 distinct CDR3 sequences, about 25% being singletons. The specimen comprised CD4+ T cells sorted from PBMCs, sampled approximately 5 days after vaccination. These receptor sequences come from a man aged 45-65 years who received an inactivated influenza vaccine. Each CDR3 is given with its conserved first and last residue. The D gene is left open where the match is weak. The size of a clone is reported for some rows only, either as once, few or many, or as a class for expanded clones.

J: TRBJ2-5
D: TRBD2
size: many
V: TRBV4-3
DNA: TGCGCCAGCAGCCAAGATAGCGGGAGCTACCAAGAGACCCAGTACTTC
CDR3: CASSQDSGSYQETQYF

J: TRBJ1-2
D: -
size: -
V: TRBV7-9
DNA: TGTGCCAGCAGCTCGAAAACGGGACCGACGATCGCCACCTTC
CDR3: CASSSKTGPTIATF

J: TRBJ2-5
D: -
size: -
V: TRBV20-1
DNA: TGCAGTGCGCCCCGGGACCTGGAGACCCAGTACTTC
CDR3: CSAPRDLETQYF

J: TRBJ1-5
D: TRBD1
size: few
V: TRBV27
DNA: TGTGCCAGCAGTTCCGGACAGGGACTTTATCAGCCCCAGCATTTT
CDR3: CASSSGQGLYQPQHF

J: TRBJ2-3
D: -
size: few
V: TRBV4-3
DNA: TGCGCCAGCAGCCAGAAACGCCGGGATACGCAGTATTTT
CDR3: CASSQKRRDTQYF

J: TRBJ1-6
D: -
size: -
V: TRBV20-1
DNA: TGCAGTGCTAGAGGGGGCCAGTATAATTCACCCCTCCACTTT
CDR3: CSARGGQYNSPLHF

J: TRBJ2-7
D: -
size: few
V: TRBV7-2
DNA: TGTGCCAGCAGCTTAGCCAGGCTGTACGAGCAGTACTTC
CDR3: CASSLARLYEQYF

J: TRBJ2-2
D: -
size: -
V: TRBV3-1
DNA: TGTGCCAGCACCCTAGGGCGGAGTTACACCGGGGAGCTGTTTTTT
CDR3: CASTLGRSYTGELFF

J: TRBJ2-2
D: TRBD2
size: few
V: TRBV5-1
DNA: TGCGCCAGCAGCTTGGGTCTAGCGGGCGCCTCGAACACCGGGGAGCTGTTTTTT
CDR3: CASSLGLAGASNTGELFF

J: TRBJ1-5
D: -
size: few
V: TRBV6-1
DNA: TGTGCCAGTCGAAACGGGCACGGTCAGCCCCAGCATTTT
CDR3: CASRNGHGQPQHF

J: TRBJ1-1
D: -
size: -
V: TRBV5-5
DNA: TGTGCCAGCAGCTTGGAGGTTTATAACACTGAAGCTTTCTTT
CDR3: CASSLEVYNTEAFF

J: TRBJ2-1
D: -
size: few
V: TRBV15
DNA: TGTGCCACCAGCAGAGCCCCTAACAATGAGCAGTTCTTC
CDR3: CATSRAPNNEQFF

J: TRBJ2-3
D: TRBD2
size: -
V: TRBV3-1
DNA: TGTGCCAGCAGCCGGCTCGGACTAGCGGGAGCAGATACGCAGTATTTT
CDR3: CASSRLGLAGADTQYF

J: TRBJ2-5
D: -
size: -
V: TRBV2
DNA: TGTGCCAGCTACTCGGTAGAGGGCGGGGAGACCCAGTACTTC
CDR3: CASYSVEGGETQYF

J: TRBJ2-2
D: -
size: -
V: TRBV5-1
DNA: TGCGCCAGCAGCATCCTACAGGGAGGCCTCGCGAACACCGGGGAGCTGTTTTTT
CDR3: CASSILQGGLANTGELFF

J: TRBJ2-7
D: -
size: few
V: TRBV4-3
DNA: TGCGCCAGCAGCCAAGAGGGTAGCGAATACTACGAGCAGTACTTC
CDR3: CASSQEGSEYYEQYF

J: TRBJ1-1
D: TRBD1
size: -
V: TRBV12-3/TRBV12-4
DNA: TGTGCCAGCAACCCGGACAGGCGGGATGAAGCTTTCTTT
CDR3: CASNPDRRDEAFF

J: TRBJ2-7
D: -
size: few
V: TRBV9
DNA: TGTGCCAGCAGCGTACGTGAGGGCTACGAGCAGTACTTC
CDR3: CASSVREGYEQYF

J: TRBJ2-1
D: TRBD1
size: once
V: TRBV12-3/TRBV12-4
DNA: TGTGCCAGCAGAAGGACAGGGGGAAATGAGCAGTTCTTC
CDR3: CASRRTGGNEQFF

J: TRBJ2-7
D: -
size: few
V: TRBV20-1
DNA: TGCAGTGCTACCGCCGAAGAGCAGTACTTC
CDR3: CSATAEEQYF

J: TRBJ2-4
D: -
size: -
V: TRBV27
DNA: TGTGCGAGCAGTTTATCCAGATACACTAACATTCAGTACTTC
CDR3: CASSLSRYTNIQYF

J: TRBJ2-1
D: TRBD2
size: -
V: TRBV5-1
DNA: TGCGCCAGCAGCTCGAATAGCGGGAGGCCCTACAATGAGCAGTTCTTC
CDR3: CASSSNSGRPYNEQFF

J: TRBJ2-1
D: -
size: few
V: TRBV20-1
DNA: TGCAGTGCTAGTATACCGGGACTCGAGTACAATGAGCAGTTCTTC
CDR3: CSASIPGLEYNEQFF

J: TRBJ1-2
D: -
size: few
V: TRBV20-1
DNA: TGCAGTGCAACTGAAGGAAACTATGGCTACACCTTC
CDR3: CSATEGNYGYTF

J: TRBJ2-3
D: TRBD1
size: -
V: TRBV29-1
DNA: TGCAGCGTTTCCCGACAGGGAATCACAGATACGCAGTATTTT
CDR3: CSVSRQGITDTQYF

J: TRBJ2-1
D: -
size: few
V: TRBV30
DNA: TGTGCCTGGAGTGACCAGGTGGAGCAGTTCTTC
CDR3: CAWSDQVEQFF

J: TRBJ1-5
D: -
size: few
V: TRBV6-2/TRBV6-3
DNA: TGTGCCAGCAGTCGGGAAGGTGGCAATCAGCCCCAGCATTTT
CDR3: CASSREGGNQPQHF

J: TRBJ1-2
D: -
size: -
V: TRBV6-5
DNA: TGTGCCAGCAGTTACCCCCCAGGGGTCAGCAACTATGGCTACACCTTC
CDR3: CASSYPPGVSNYGYTF

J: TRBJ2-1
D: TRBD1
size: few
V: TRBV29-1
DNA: TGCAGCGTTGTCGTAGCAGGGGGCTCGGGGAATGAGCAGTTCTTC
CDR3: CSVVVAGGSGNEQFF

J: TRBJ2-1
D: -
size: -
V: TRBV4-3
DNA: TGCGCCAGCGGCGTGGTCGGGGGCTCCTACAATGAGCAGTTCTTC
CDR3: CASGVVGGSYNEQFF

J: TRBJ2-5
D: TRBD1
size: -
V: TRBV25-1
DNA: TGTGCCAGCAGTGCAGCGGGACAGGGCCGGGAGACCCAGTACTTC
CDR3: CASSAAGQGRETQYF

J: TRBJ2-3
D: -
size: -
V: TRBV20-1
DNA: TGCAGTGCTAGAGATCGAGACCGCACAGATACGCAGTATTTT
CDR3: CSARDRDRTDTQYF

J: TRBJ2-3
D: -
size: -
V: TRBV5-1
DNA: TGCGCCAGCAGCTTGGCTTGGACAGCGGGCACAGATACGCAGTATTTT
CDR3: CASSLAWTAGTDTQYF